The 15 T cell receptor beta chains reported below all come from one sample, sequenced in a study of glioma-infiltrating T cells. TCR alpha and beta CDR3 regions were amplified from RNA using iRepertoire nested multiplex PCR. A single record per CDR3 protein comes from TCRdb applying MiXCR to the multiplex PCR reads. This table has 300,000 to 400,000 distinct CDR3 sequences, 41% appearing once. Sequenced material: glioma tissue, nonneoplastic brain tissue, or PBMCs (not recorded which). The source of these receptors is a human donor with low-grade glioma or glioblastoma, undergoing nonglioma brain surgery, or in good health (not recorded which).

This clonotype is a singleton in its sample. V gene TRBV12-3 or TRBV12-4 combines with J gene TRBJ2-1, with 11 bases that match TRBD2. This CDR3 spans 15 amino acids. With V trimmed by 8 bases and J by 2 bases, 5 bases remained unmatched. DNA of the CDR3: TGTGCCAGCGGTTCGGGACTAGCGGCCTACAATGAGCAGTTCTTC. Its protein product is CASGSGLAAYNEQFF.

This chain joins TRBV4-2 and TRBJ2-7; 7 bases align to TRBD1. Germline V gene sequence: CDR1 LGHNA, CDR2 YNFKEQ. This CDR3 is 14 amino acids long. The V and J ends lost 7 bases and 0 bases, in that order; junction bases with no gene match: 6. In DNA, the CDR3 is TGTGCCAGCAAGGACAGGATGAGCTCCTACGAGCAGTACTTC. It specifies CASKDRMSSYEQYF.

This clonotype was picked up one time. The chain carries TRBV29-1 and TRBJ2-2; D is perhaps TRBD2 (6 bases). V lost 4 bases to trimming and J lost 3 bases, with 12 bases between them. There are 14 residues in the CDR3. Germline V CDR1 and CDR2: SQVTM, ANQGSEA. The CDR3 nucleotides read TGCAGCGTTGCGGAGGGGCGGCACACCGGGGAGCTGTTTTTT. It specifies CSVAEGRHTGELFF.

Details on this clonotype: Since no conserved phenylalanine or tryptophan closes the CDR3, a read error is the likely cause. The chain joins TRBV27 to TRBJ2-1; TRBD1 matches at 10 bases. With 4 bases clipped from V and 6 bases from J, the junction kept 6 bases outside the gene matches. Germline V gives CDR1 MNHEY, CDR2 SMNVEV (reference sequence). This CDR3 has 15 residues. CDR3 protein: CASSSPGQGSNEQFL. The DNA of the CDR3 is TGTGCCAGCAGTTCCCCGGGACAGGGGTCCAATGAGCAGTTCCTC.

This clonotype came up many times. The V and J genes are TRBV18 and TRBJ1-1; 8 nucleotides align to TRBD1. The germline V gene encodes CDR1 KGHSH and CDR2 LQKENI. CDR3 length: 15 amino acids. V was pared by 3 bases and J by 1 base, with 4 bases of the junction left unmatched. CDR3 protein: CASSPDRGSNTEAFF. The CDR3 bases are TGTGCCAGCTCACCCGACAGGGGCTCGAACACTGAAGCTTTCTTT.

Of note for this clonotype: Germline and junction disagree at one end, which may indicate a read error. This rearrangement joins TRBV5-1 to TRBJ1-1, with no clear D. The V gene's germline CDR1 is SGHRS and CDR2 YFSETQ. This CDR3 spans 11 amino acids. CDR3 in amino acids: CARSLDTEAFF. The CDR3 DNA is TGCGCCAGAAGCTTGGACACTGAAGCTTTCTTT.

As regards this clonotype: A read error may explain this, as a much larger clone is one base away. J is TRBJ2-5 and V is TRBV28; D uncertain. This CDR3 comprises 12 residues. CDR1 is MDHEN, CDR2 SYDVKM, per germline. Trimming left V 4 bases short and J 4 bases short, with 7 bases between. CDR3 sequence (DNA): TGTGCCAGCAGTTCCTATGGAGAGACCCAGTACTTC. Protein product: CASSSYGETQYF.

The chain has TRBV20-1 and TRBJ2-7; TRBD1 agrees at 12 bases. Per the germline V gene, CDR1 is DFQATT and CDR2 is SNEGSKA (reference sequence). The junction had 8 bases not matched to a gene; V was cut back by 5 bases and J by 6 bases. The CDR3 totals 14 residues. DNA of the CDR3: TGCAGTGCTCTCCCTGGGACAGGGGGCCTCGAGCAGTACTTC. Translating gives CSALPGTGGLEQYF.

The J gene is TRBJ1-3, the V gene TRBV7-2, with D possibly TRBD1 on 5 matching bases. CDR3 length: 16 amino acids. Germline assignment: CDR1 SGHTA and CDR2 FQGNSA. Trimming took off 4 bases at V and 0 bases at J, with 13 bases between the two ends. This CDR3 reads CASSYNPGTSGNTIYF. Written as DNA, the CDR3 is TGTGCCAGCAGCTACAATCCGGGGACCTCTGGAAACACCATATATTTT.

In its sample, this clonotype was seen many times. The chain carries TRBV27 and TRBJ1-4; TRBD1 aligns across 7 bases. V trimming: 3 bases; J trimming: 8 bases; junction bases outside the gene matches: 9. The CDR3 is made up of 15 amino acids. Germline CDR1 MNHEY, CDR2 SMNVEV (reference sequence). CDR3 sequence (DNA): TGTGCCAGCAGTTTTACAGGGGCAGGGGACGAAAAACTGTTTTTT. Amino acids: CASSFTGAGDEKLFF.

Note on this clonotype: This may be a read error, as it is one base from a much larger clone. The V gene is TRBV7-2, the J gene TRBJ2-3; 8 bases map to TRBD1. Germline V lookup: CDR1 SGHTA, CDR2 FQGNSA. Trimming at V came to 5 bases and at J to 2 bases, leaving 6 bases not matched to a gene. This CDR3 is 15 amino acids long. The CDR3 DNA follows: TGTGCCAGCAGCCCCGGGACAGGCGTCACAGATACGCAGTATTTT. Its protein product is CASSPGTGVTDTQYF.

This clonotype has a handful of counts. CDR3 protein: CASSQRREYTEAFF. The CDR3 nucleotides are TGTGCCAGCAGCCAGCGACGGGAATACACTGAAGCTTTCTTT. This rearrangement joins TRBV3-1 to TRBJ1-1; no clear D. The ends were cut back, 3 bases at V and 3 bases at J, with 11 bases in the middle. CDR3 length: 14 amino acids. The germline CDR1 and CDR2 sequences are LGHDT and YNNKEL (reference sequence).

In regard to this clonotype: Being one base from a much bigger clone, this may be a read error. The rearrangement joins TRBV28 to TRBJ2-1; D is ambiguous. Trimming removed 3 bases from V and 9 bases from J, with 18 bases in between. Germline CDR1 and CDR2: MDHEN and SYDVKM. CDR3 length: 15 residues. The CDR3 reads CASSLCWPSVGEQFF. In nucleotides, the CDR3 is TGTGCCAGCAGTTTGTGCTGGCCGTCGGTCGGTGAGCAGTTCTTC.

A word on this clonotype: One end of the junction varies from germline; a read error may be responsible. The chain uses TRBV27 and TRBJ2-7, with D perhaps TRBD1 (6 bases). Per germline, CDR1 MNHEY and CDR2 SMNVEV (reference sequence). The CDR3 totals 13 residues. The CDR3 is CAISAGTPYEQYF. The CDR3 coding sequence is TGTGCCATCAGTGCCGGGACACCCTACGAGCAGTACTTC.

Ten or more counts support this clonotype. In DNA, the CDR3 is TGTGCCAGCAGTTTGGGTGGGAAGGAGCAGTTCTTC. Translation gives CASSLGGKEQFF. The chain employs TRBV28 and TRBJ2-1; D gene unclear. The CDR3 extends over 12 amino acids. Trimming cost V 3 bases and J 10 bases, with 10 bases left between them. Germline V lookup: CDR1 MDHEN, CDR2 SYDVKM.